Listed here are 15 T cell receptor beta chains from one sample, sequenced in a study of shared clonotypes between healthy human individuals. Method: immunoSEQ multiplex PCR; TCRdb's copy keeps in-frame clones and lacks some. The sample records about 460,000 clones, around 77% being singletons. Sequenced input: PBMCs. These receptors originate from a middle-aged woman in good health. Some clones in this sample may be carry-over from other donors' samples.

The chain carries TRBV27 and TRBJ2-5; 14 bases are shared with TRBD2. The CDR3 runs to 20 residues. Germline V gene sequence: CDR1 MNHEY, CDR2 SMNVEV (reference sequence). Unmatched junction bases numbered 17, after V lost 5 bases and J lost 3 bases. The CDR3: CASSGRTRGLAGESEETQYF. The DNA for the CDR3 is TGTGCCAGCAGTGGCCGGACACGGGGACTAGCGGGAGAGTCGGAAGAGACCCAGTACTTC.

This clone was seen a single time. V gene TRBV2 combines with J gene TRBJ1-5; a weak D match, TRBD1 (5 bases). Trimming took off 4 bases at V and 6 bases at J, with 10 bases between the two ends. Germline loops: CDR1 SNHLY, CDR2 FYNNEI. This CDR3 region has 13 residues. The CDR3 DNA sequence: TGTGCCAGCAGTGCCGAGGGGCGTCAGCCCCAGCATTTT. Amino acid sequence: CASSAEGRQPQHF.

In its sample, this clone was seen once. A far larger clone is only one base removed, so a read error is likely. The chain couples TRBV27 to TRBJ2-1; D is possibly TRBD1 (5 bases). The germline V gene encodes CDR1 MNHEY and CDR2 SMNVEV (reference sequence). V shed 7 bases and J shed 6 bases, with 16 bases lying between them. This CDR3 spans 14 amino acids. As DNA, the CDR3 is TGTGCCAGCATACGTCTGCAGGGCGGCAATGAGCAGTTCTTC. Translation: CASIRLQGGNEQFF.

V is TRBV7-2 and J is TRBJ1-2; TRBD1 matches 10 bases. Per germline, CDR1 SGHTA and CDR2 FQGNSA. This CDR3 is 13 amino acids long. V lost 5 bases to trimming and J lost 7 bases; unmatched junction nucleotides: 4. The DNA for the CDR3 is TGTGCCAGCAGCCCTAGGGACAGGGGTGGCTACACCTTC. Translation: CASSPRDRGGYTF.

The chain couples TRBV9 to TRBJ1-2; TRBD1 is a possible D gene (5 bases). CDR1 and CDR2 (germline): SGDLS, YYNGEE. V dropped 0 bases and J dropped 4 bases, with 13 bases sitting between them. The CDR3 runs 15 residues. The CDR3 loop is CASSVGTGAAYGYTF. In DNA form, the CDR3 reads TGTGCCAGCAGCGTAGGTACAGGTGCGGCCTATGGCTACACCTTC.

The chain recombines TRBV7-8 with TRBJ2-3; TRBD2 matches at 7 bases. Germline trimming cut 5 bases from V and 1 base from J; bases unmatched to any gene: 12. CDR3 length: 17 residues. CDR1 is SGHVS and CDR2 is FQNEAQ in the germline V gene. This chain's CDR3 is CASSPSSGRFRTDTQYF. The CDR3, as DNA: TGTGCCAGCAGCCCATCATCCGGGAGGTTTCGCACAGATACGCAGTATTTT.

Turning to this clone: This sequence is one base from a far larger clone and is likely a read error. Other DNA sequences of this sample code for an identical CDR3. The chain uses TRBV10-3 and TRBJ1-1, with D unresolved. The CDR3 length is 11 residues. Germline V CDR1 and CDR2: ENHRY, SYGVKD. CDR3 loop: CAIRNAGEALF. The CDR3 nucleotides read TGTGCCATCAGAAACGCAGGAGAAGCTTTATTT.

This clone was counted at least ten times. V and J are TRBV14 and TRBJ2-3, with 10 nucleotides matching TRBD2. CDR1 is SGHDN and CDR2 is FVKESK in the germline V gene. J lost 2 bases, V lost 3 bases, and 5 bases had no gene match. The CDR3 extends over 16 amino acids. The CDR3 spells CASSQVLAGHTDTQYF. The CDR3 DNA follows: TGTGCCAGCAGCCAGGTACTAGCGGGACACACAGATACGCAGTATTTT.

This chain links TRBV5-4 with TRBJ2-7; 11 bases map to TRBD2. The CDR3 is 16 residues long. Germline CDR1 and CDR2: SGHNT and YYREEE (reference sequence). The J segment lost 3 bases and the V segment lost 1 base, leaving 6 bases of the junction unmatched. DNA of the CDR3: TGTGCCAGCAGCTTGTTACCGGGACTAGCGGTCTACGAGCAGTACTTC. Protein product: CASSLLPGLAVYEQYF.

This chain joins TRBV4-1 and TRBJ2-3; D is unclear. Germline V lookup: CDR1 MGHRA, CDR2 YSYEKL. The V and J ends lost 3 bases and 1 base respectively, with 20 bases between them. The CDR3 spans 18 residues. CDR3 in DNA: TGCGCCAGCAGCCATGGGGTCCTACCGGTAATGCGCACAGATACGCAGTATTTT. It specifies CASSHGVLPVMRTDTQYF.

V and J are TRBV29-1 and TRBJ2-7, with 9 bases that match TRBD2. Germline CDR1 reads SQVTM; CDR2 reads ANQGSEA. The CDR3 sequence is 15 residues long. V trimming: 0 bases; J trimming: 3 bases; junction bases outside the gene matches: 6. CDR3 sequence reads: CSVEEGAGGDYEQYF. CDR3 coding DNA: TGCAGCGTTGAAGAGGGCGCGGGAGGGGACTACGAGCAGTACTTC.

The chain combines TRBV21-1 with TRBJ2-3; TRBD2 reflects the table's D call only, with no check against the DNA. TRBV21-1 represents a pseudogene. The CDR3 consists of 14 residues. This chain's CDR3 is CASSKVVAADTQYF. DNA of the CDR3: TGTGCCAGCAGCAAAGTCGTAGCAGCAGATACGCAGTATTTT.

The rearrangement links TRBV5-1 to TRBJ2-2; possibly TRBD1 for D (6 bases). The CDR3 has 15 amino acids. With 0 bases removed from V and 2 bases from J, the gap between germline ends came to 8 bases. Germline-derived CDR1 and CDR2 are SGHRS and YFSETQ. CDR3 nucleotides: TGCGCCAGCAGCTTGGCGGGACAAAACACCGGGGAGCTGTTTTTT. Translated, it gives CASSLAGQNTGELFF.

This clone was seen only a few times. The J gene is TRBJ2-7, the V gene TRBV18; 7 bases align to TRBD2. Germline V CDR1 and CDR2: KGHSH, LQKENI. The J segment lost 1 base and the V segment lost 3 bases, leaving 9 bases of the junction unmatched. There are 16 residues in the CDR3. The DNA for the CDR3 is TGTGCCAGCTCACCCGGGGGGAGTACCGGGTCCTACGAGCAGTACTTC. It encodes CASSPGGSTGSYEQYF.

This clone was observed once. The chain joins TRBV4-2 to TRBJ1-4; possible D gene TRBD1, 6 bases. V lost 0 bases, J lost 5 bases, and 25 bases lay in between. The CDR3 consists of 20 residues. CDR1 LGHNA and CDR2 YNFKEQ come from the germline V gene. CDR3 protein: CASSQELLGGARGENEKLFF. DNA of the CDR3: TGTGCCAGCAGCCAAGAGCTCCTAGGGGGGGCACGAGGCGAGAATGAAAAACTGTTTTTT.